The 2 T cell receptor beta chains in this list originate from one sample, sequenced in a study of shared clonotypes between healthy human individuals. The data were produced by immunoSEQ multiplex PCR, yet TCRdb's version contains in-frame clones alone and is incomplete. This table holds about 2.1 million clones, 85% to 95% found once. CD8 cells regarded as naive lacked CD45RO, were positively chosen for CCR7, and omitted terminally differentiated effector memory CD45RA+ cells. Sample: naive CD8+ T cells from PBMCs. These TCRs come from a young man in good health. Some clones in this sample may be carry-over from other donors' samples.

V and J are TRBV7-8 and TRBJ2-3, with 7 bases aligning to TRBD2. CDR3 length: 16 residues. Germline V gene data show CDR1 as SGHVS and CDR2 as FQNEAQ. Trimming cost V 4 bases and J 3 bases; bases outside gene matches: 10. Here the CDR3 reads CASSSRLAVGTDTQYF. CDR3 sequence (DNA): TGTGCCAGCAGCTCCCGGCTAGCGGTAGGGACAGATACGCAGTATTTT.

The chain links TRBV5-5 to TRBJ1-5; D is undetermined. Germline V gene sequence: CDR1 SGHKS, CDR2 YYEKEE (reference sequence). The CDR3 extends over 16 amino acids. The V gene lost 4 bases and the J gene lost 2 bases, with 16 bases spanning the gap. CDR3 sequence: CASSIRLVYGNQPQHF. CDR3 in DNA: TGTGCCAGCAGCATAAGACTTGTGTACGGCAATCAGCCCCAGCATTTT. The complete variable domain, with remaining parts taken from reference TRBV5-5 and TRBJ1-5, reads DAGVTQSPTHLIKTRGQQVTLRCSPISGHKSVSWYQQVLGQGPQFIFQYYEKEERGRGNFPDRFSARQFPNYSSELNVNALLLGDSALYLCASSIRLVYGNQPQHFGDGTRLSIL.